Described below is a single T cell receptor beta chain sequence and its context. The antigen remains unidentified. These data originate in a study of T cells in localized non-small cell lung cancer. General observations from the study: Heterogeneity is still possible, as just one tumor region was sequenced. The study detected a median approximately 54 of the top 100 tumor clones in adjacent lung. Uninvolved neighboring lung showed the greatest T cell clonality, exceeding tumor.

The CDR3 contains 14 residues. The germline gives CDR1 SGHRS, CDR2 YFSETQ. The V end was cut by 0 bases, the J end by 5 bases, with 10 bases between. Profiled with immunoSEQ multiplex PCR; TCRdb holds only in-frame clones, not every one. The table records roughly 48,000 clones, approximately 75% of them present only once. This specimen consisted of peripheral blood, obtained before any cancer treatment. This chain links TRBV5-1 with TRBJ2-3, with D perhaps TRBD1 (5 bases). The clonotype was recovered from a man aged 40 to 70 with stage I squamous cell lung carcinoma. CDR3 sequence reads: CASSLGGAGDTQYF. Written as DNA, the CDR3 is TGCGCCAGCAGCTTGGGTGGGGCAGGAGATACGCAGTATTTT. Variable domain in full (rest from reference TRBV5-1 and TRBJ2-3): KAGVTQTPRYLIKTRGQQVTLSCSPISGHRSVSWYQQTPGQGLQFLFEYFSETQRNKGNFPGRFSGRQFSNSRSEMNVSTLELGDSALYLCASSLGGAGDTQYFGPGTRLTVL.